This T cell receptor (beta chain) was recovered during a study of T cells in Graves' hyperthyroidism and ophthalmopathy. Study conclusions and caveats: Patients with ophthalmopathy were separated from those with stable hyperthyroidism by a 13 V-J model.

CDR3 length equals 13 residues. In germline, CDR1 is GTSNPN, CDR2 SVGIG (reference sequence). Trimming removed 1 base from V and 6 bases from J, with 12 bases in between. Uncontrolled infection, other autoimmune disease, pregnancy or lactation led to exclusion. In making diagnoses, clinical symptoms, serum thyroxine and TRAb, thyroid ultrasound and orbital computed tomography were all used. Fresh peripheral blood, roughly 10 ml of it, supplied the PBMCs. This clonotype was observed at least ten times. The antigen is unknown. Amplified regions were TCR beta CDR3 sequences from RNA transcripts. In the first-round RT-PCR of the TCR CDR3, the HTBI primer set was used. In TCRdb, the multiplex PCR reads were re-called with MiXCR into one record per CDR3 protein. Among 660,000 or so distinct CDR3 sequences listed, around 20% were seen once.

This sequence was found in a man aged 25 to 40 with Graves' ophthalmopathy. The sequenced material came from blood. The chain recombines TRBV30 with TRBJ1-2, with TRBD1 as a possible D gene (5 bases). DNA for the CDR3: TGTGCCTGGAGTGAACAGGATCGAGATGGCTACACCTTC. Encoded protein: CAWSEQDRDGYTF.